The clone carrying this T cell receptor (beta chain) occurred once. This CDR3 region has 14 residues. The ends lost 6 bases at V and 5 bases at J; junction bases unmatched: 3. Per the germline V gene, CDR1 is MNHNS and CDR2 is SASEGT. The sample comes from a study of cytomegalovirus exposure and HLA in healthy donors. The PCR was carried out with 60 Vbeta primers and 13 Jbeta primers. Profiled with immunoSEQ multiplex PCR; TCRdb holds only in-frame clones, not every one. The data show 170,000 or so clones, around 77% seen once. The source of this sequence is a man aged 55 to 70 in good health and CMV-seronegative. What was sequenced was PBMCs. J is TRBJ1-6 and V is TRBV6-1; 8 nucleotides agree with TRBD1. The CDR3 reads CASRGQVNNSPLHF. Written as DNA, the CDR3 is TGTGCCAGCAGGGGACAGGTGAATAATTCACCCCTCCACTTT.